The rows below give T cell receptor beta chains drawn from one sample of a study of beta chain features in type 1 diabetes. Sequencing used immunoSEQ multiplex PCR; TCRdb keeps in-frame clones, though not all of them. Of 250,000 to 350,000 clones listed, 14% are singletons. The specimen was central memory CD4+ T cells from blood. These receptors all stem from a man aged 30 to 45 in good health. The CDR3 runs from the conserved cysteine through the conserved F or W. A D gene is named only where the DNA matches it firmly. The size entry is marked missing in some rows and otherwise reads once, few, many or a size class.

v_gene	len	j_gene	d_gene	abundance	CDR3aa	CDR3nt
TRBV9	16	TRBJ2-1	NA	once	CASSPRQMSSYNEQFF	TGTGCCAGCAGCCCTCGACAGATGAGCTCCTACAATGAGCAGTTCTTC
TRBV4-2	14	TRBJ2-5	TRBD2	NA	CASSQPTSMGTQYF	TGTGCCAGCAGCCAACCGACTAGCATGGGGACCCAGTACTTC
TRBV9	15	TRBJ2-1	NA	few	CASSSGHGSYNEQFF	TGTGCCAGCAGTTCGGGACACGGCTCCTACAATGAGCAGTTCTTC
TRBV4-2	15	TRBJ2-5	NA	NA	CASSPNGGLQETQYF	TGTGCCAGCAGCCCCAACGGGGGATTACAAGAGACCCAGTACTTC
TRBV10-3	16	TRBJ2-5	NA	few	CAISEGTTGLDETQYF	TGTGCCATCAGTGAGGGGACCACAGGGCTAGATGAGACCCAGTACTTC
TRBV9	15	TRBJ2-2	TRBD1	NA	CASSPQGAQGGELFF	TGTGCCAGCAGCCCCCAGGGGGCGCAGGGCGGGGAGCTGTTTTTT
TRBV10-2	14	TRBJ2-1	NA	few	CASTPGPSYNEQFF	TGCGCCAGCACCCCAGGGCCCTCCTACAATGAGCAGTTCTTC
TRBV7-2	13	TRBJ2-2	NA	NA	CASSSANTGELFF	TGTGCCAGCAGCTCGGCAAACACCGGGGAGCTGTTTTTT
TRBV11-3	15	TRBJ2-1	TRBD1	few	CASSSRTGYYNEQFF	TGTGCCAGCAGCTCCAGGACAGGGTATTACAATGAGCAGTTCTTC
TRBV9	13	TRBJ2-1	NA	few	CASSVGRTNEQFF	TGTGCCAGCAGCGTAGGTAGGACTAATGAGCAGTTCTTC
TRBV5-1	16	TRBJ2-7	NA	few	CASSLEGRGSPYEQYF	TGCGCCAGCAGCTTGGAAGGCAGGGGATCGCCTTACGAGCAGTACTTC
TRBV19	14	TRBJ2-5	TRBD2	few	CASSTSGAPETQYF	TGTGCCAGTAGTACTAGCGGGGCGCCTGAGACCCAGTACTTC
TRBV30	15	TRBJ1-3	NA	few	CAWSGMGASGNTIYF	TGTGCCTGGTCTGGGATGGGGGCATCTGGAAACACCATATATTTT
TRBV2	15	TRBJ1-2	TRBD1	NA	CASSEIDRDGYGYTF	TGTGCCAGCAGTGAGATAGACAGGGATGGCTATGGCTACACCTTC
TRBV6-5	12	TRBJ2-7	NA	NA	CASSPTSNEQYF	TGTGCCAGCAGCCCGACTAGTAACGAGCAGTACTTC
TRBV27	14	TRBJ2-3	NA	NA	CASSLNSDGTWQYF	TGTGCCAGCAGTTTAAACAGCGACGGGACTTGGCAGTATTTT
TRBV15	16	TRBJ2-3	NA	NA	CATSRDPGTGTDTQYF	TGTGCCACCAGCAGAGACCCAGGGACGGGGACAGATACGCAGTATTTT
TRBV27	18	TRBJ2-3	TRBD2	few	CASSLSGRALYLGDTQYF	TGTGCCAGCAGTTTAAGTGGGAGGGCCTTATATTTGGGGGATACGCAGTATTTT
TRBV19	14	TRBJ2-1	NA	few	CASSIGLGYNEQFF	TGTGCCAGTAGTATCGGCCTCGGGTACAATGAGCAGTTCTTC
TRBV10-3	15	TRBJ2-2	NA	many	CAISVSAGLTGELFF	TGTGCCATCAGTGTATCAGCGGGCCTCACCGGGGAGCTGTTTTTT
TRBV18	15	TRBJ2-5	TRBD2	few	CASSPSTSGTRAQYF	TGTGCCAGCTCACCCTCGACTAGCGGGACACGGGCCCAGTACTTC
TRBV6-5	12	TRBJ2-5	NA	NA	CASSYGQETQYF	TGTGCCAGCAGTTACGGACAAGAGACCCAGTACTTC
TRBV2	13	TRBJ2-4	NA	NA	CASTGLGGNIQYF	TGTGCCAGCACGGGACTTGGGGGAAACATTCAGTACTTC
TRBV5-4	11	TRBJ2-1	NA	many	CASSPGEAQFF	TGTGCCAGCAGCCCAGGGGAAGCGCAGTTCTTC
TRBV7-2	15	TRBJ2-1	NA	NA	CASSLISSSYNEQFF	TGTGCCAGCAGCTTAATTTCTAGCTCCTACAATGAGCAGTTCTTC
TRBV6-5	13	TRBJ1-5	NA	few	CASSVNRNQPQHF	TGTGCCAGCAGCGTGAACCGCAATCAGCCCCAGCATTTT
TRBV11-2	13	TRBJ2-7	TRBD2	NA	CASSTGTSYEQYF	TGTGCCAGCAGCACTGGGACTAGCTACGAGCAGTACTTC
TRBV4-3	14	TRBJ1-6	NA	NA	CASSQDKEGSPLHF	TGCGCCAGCAGCCAAGATAAAGAGGGTTCACCCCTCCACTTT
TRBV19	15	TRBJ2-6	NA	many	CASSTVGTGANVLTF	TGTGCCAGTAGTACCGTGGGGACGGGGGCCAACGTCCTGACTTTC
TRBV4-1	13	TRBJ2-5	NA	many	CASSQMVRETQYF	TGCGCCAGCAGCCAAATGGTCCGCGAGACCCAGTACTTC